The present entry profiles one T cell receptor beta chain with its context. The CDR3 length is 14 residues. Trimming cost V 8 bases and J 3 bases; bases outside gene matches: 4. Per the germline V gene, CDR1 is MDHEN and CDR2 is SYDVKM. The entry originates in a study of blood T cell repertoires in COVID-19. Study overall: Whether acute or convalescent, the COVID-19 samples came from the United States, Italy and Spain. PBMCs, B-cell-depleted T cells, or T cells provided the cDNA or gDNA that made up the material.

The data were produced by immunoSEQ multiplex PCR, yet TCRdb's version contains in-frame clones alone and is incomplete. The profile shows about 76,000 clones, about 85% of them singletons. This sequence joins TRBV28 and TRBJ1-5, with 10 bases fitting TRBD1. The source of this sequence is a man between 60 and 75 years old with COVID-19, enrolled during active disease. The sample taken for sequencing was peripheral blood. The CDR3 sequence: CASRTGGNNQPQHF. In DNA form, the CDR3 reads TGTGCCAGCCGGACAGGGGGGAACAATCAGCCCCAGCATTTT. The full variable domain, rest sourced from reference TRBV28 and TRBJ1-5, is DVKVTQSSRYLVKRTGEKVFLECVQDMDHENMFWYRQDPGLGLRLIYFSYDVKMKEKGDIPEGYSVSREKKERFSLILESASTNQTSMYLCASRTGGNNQPQHFGDGTRLSIL.